This T cell receptor beta chain was observed in a study of metastatic and nonmetastatic thyroid tumors (TCRdb year 2020). Notes on the research overall: For patients with malignant and with benign thyroid disease, the researchers compared repertoires between peripheral blood samples and tumor or nodule tissue samples.

Counted from cysteine to phenylalanine, this CDR3 has 13 amino acids. Only CDR3 DNA remains: 39 bases, in frame from the first base. A distance of 15 bases separates the germline ends of V and J, which lose 7 bases and 7 bases respectively. As encoded in the germline V gene, CDR1 is SGHDT while CDR2 is YYEEEE. The protocol used for the library was PCR. Sequenced using an Illumina HiSeq 4000. High-throughput sequencing was used to profile the CDR3 region of the TCR beta-chain in every patient. Under the source paper's analysis protocol: CDR3 differences across clinicopathological groups were used to build a classifier for discriminating distant-metastatic papillary thyroid cancer patients. The Shannon index was used to assess repertoire diversity, and the Morisita-Horn index was used to assess tumor-blood repertoire similarity. The raw public reads went through TCRdb reprocessing: fastp at Q25, MiXCR clone calling, in-frame beta chains kept. The V and J calls and clone size are TCRdb's, not the authors'. The sample contains more than 13,000 clones, approximately 32% of them found a single time. The ten biggest clones cover 45% to 55% of the sample.

The study at large found these results: In both blood and tumor samples, malignant tumors were reported to have significantly higher TCR beta diversity than benign nodules.

Details on this clone: Its antigen specificity is not known. Per-nucleotide qualities are absent, and no much larger clonotype sits a single base away.

None of the patients had been given any treatment before thyroid surgery. Patient clinical samples collected from the early 2010s to the late 2010s were retrospectively analysed using T-cell receptor beta sequencing. The TCR comes from a male donor with papillary thyroid cancer or a benign thyroid nodule (not recorded which). Some clones in this sample may be carry-over from other donors' samples. Specimen: tumor tissue. The rearrangement joined TRBV5-6 to TRBJ2-1; no D segment can be confidently identified. Read as DNA, the sequence is TGTGCCAGCCTCCTAGGTTTAGAGAATGAGCAGTTCTTC. It specifies CASLLGLENEQFF.